This record covers a single T cell receptor (beta chain). Its antigen is not known. V was trimmed by 0 bases and J by 0 bases, leaving 9 bases between them. This CDR3 spans 16 amino acids. CDR1 is MNHEY, CDR2 SVGAGI, per germline. These data belong to a study of CD8 T cell repertoires and HIV-1 epitope variants. Study in general: Tested: three Gag epitope families, Nef HW9 and YT9.

Sequencing was performed with immunoSEQ multiplex PCR; in TCRdb, only in-frame clones are kept and a portion is missing. This sample has 5,700 or so clones, with roughly 60% found just once. The clonotype originates from a male donor with HIV. Sequencing was carried out using cultured CD8+ T cells derived from PBMCs. This sequence joins TRBV6-5 and TRBJ1-3; D is possibly TRBD1 (6 bases). CDR3 in amino acids: CASSYSQGGSGNTIYF. DNA for the CDR3: TGTGCCAGCAGTTACTCACAGGGTGGCTCTGGAAACACCATATATTTT.